What follows are 13 T cell receptor beta chains derived from one specimen sequenced in a study of T cells in women clearing cervical HPV infection. Using immunoSEQ multiplex PCR, the repertoire was profiled, and TCRdb retains in-frame clones only, with some absent. The data show about 39,000 clones, and the top ten clones hold approximately 6%. Sequencing input: blood buffy coat. The receptors derive from a woman between 18 and 69 years old with a cervical HPV16 infection that either progressed to CIN3+ or cleared (not recorded which).

As for this clone: Sequencing ends 3 residues short of the CDR3 end; the germline J gene provides the rest. V is TRBV18 and J is TRBJ2-3, with 9 bases aligning to TRBD1. The CDR3 runs to 19 residues. CDR1 KGHSH and CDR2 LQKENI come from the germline V gene. The ends lost 2 bases at V and 5 bases at J; junction bases unmatched: 17. CDR3 DNA (partial): TGTGCCAGCTCACCATTTGCCCCTACGGGACAGGGTGTCGTAGATACG. Translating gives CASSPFAPTGQGVVDT. In full, the CDR3 is CASSPFAPTGQGVVDTQYF.

The CDR3 loop reads CAIKGTGGSYEQYF. The part of the CDR3 DNA that was read is TGTGCCATCAAAGGGACAGGGGGGTCCTACGAG. This chain uses TRBV10-3 with TRBJ2-7; 11 bases line up with TRBD1. The read falls 3 residues short of the CDR3 end, and the missing part is taken from the germline J gene. The CDR3 has 14 amino acids. Germline V gene lookup returns CDR1 ENHRY and CDR2 SYGVKD. The V and J ends lost 7 bases and 1 base, in that order; junction bases with no gene match: 3.

About this clone: The read ends 3 residues early relative to the CDR3; the germline J gene fills the gap. The V gene is TRBV19, the J gene TRBJ2-7; D call uncertain. Germline V CDR1 and CDR2: LNHDA, SQIVND (reference sequence). The CDR3 runs 13 residues. Trimming took off 5 bases at V and 2 bases at J, with 10 bases between the two ends. CDR3: CASSPAGPYEQYF. Partial CDR3 DNA: TGTGCCAGTAGTCCGGCAGGCCCCTACGAG. Full variable domain (remainder filled in from reference TRBV19 and TRBJ2-7): DGGITQSPKYLFRKEGQNVTLSCEQNLNHDAMYWYRQDPGQGLRLIYYSQIVNDFQKGDIAEGYSVSREKKESFPLTVTSAQKNPTAFYLCASSPAGPYEQYFGPGTRLTVT.

Note on this clone: Read sequence stops 3 residues before the CDR3 end, and the germline J gene provides the missing end. The chain has TRBV29-1 and TRBJ1-5; D perhaps matches TRBD1 (5 bases). The CDR3 sequence is 13 residues long. Trimming left V 7 bases short and J 6 bases short, with 16 bases between. The germline V gene has CDR1 SQVTM and CDR2 ANQGSEA. The DNA read from the CDR3 is TGCAGCGGGGGGGAGGGAGAGGGTCAGCCC. Protein: CSGGEGEGQP. The whole CDR3 protein is CSGGEGEGQPQHF. The complete variable domain, with remaining parts taken from reference TRBV29-1 and TRBJ1-5, reads SAVISQKPSRDICQRGTSLTIQCQVDSQVTMMFWYRQQPGQSLTLIATANQGSEATYESGFVIDKFPISRPNLTFSTLTVSNMSPEDSSIYLCSGGEGEGQPQHFGDGTRLSIL.

Points on this clone: A read error may account for a junction end that differs from germline. The read comes to an end 3 residues before the CDR3 does, leaving the germline J gene to fill in the end. The sample carries other DNA sequences with the same CDR3. The rearrangement uses TRBV13 and TRBJ1-3; D is possibly TRBD1 (6 bases). This CDR3 spans 16 amino acids. Germline V gene sequence: CDR1 PRHDT, CDR2 FYEKMQ (reference sequence). CDR3 bases read: TGTGCCAGCAAATCATATGGGGGCGCGGCTGGAAACACA. It translates to CASKSYGGAAGNT. The complete CDR3 protein is CASKSYGGAAGNTIYF.

Regarding this clone: The observed sequence ends 3 residues before the CDR3 terminus, with the missing tail filled in from the germline J gene. This chain links TRBV2 with TRBJ2-1; 7 bases map to TRBD2. The ends lost 10 bases at V and 8 bases at J; junction bases unmatched: 17. CDR1 and CDR2 (germline): SNHLY, FYNNEI. The CDR3 spans 15 residues. CDR3 region: CATQHGTSDFDEQFF. CDR3 DNA (partial): TGTGCCACCCAACACGGAACTAGCGATTTTGATGAG.

To note about this clone: The CDR3 is cut off 3 residues early in the read; its end comes from the germline J gene. J is TRBJ1-2 and V is TRBV7-2; no clear D gene. CDR3 size: 14 residues. Germline CDR1 is SGHTA and CDR2 is FQGNSA. The CDR3 is CASSLFSVSEGYTF. The sequenced part of the CDR3 DNA is TGTGCCAGCAGCTTATTTTCCGTTTCAGAAGGC. Based on the CDR3 plus reference TRBV7-2 and TRBJ1-2, the full variable domain is GAGVSQSPSNKVTEKGKDVELRCDPISGHTALYWYRQSLGQGLEFLIYFQGNSAPDKSGLPSDRFSAERTGGSVSTLTIQRTQQEDSAVYLCASSLFSVSEGYTFGSGTRLTVV.

As for this clone: The read finishes 3 residues shy of the CDR3 end, and the germline J gene is used to complete it. The rearrangement uses TRBV2 and TRBJ1-1, with 8 bases aligning to TRBD1. CDR3 length: 14 residues. CDR1 SNHLY and CDR2 FYNNEI come from the germline V gene. J lost 6 bases, V lost 6 bases, and 9 bases had no gene match. CDR3 DNA (partial): TGTGCCAGCAGGGAACAGGGGGGTGTCGCTGAA. This codes for CASREQGGVAE. The whole CDR3 sequence reads CASREQGGVAEAFF.

Details on this clone: Germline and junction disagree at one end, which may indicate a read error. Coverage ceases 3 residues before the CDR3 finishes, and the germline J gene fills in the end. The rearrangement uses TRBV19 and TRBJ1-3, with D tentatively TRBD1 (6 bases). The CDR3 contains 16 residues. Looked up from germline, CDR1 is LNHDA and CDR2 is SQIVND (reference sequence). Incomplete CDR3 DNA: TGTGCCAGTAGAACCCTAACCGGGACCCCGAGGGACACG. Its protein is CASRTLTGTPRDT. The entire CDR3 is CASRTLTGTPRDTIYF.

About this clone: The CDR3 goes on 3 residues after the read ends, and that part is filled in from the germline J gene. The chain links TRBV10-3 to TRBJ2-1; 10 bases fit TRBD1. The ends lost 9 bases at V and 6 bases at J; junction bases unmatched: 8. The CDR3 runs 14 residues. Germline assignment: CDR1 ENHRY and CDR2 SYGVKD. The CDR3 DNA, read in part, is TGTGCCATTTGTCCCGGACAGGGGGGCAATGAG. It encodes CAICPGQGGNE. The CDR3, in full, reads CAICPGQGGNEQFF.

Comment on this clone: The read gets to within 3 residues of the CDR3 end, and the germline J gene fills in the rest. The chain is built from TRBV5-1 and TRBJ2-3; TRBD2 aligns across 10 bases. The ends lost 3 bases at V and 6 bases at J; junction bases unmatched: 4. The germline gives CDR1 SGHRS, CDR2 YFSETQ. This CDR3 is built from 14 residues. Partial CDR3 DNA: TGCGCCAGCAGCTCGATGGGACTAGCGGATACG. Protein product: CASSSMGLADT. The CDR3 as a whole reads CASSSMGLADTQYF.

A word on this clone: The missing CDR3 end, 3 residues past where the read stops, is filled in from the germline J gene. J is TRBJ2-5 and V is TRBV5-6; D uncertain. The CDR3 extends over 12 amino acids. Trimming removed 5 bases from V and 4 bases from J, with 9 bases in between. Germline V lookup: CDR1 SGHDT, CDR2 YYEEEE. CDR3 DNA, as far as it was read: TGTGCCAGCAGGGGCCGCGTAGAGACC. Protein: CASRGRVET. The entire CDR3 is CASRGRVETQYF.

With regard to this clone: Sequencing ends 3 residues short of the CDR3 end; the germline J gene provides the rest. The gene calls are TRBV7-3 and TRBJ2-1; TRBD1 agrees at 10 bases. This CDR3 is 16 amino acids long. The V gene's germline CDR1 is SGHTA and CDR2 FQGTGA. V lost 4 bases to trimming and J lost 6 bases; unmatched junction nucleotides: 9. CDR3 sequence reads: CASSSRGGTGANEQFF. The sequenced part of the CDR3 DNA is TGTGCCAGCAGCTCCCGGGGGGGGACAGGGGCCAATGAG.